These 23 T cell receptor beta chains came from one sample sequenced in a study of T cell responses to AZD1222 COVID-19 vaccine. Generated by immunoSEQ multiplex PCR, the TCRdb table keeps only in-frame clones and is missing some. The repertoire consists of tens of thousands of clones, with about nine tenths occurring once and the leading ten covering 6.9%. The sequencing here drew on peripheral blood, taken 28 days after the second AZD1222 dose. These receptors were obtained from an adult who received the AZD1222 COVID-19 vaccine.

The chain employs TRBV15 and TRBJ1-1; D is ambiguous. Trimming took off 0 bases at V and 1 base at J, with 6 bases between the two ends. Per the germline V gene, CDR1 is LNHNV and CDR2 is YYDKDF (reference sequence). This CDR3 comprises 14 residues. CDR3 protein: CATSRDPENTEAFF. CDR3 nucleotides: TGTGCCACCAGCAGAGATCCTGAGAACACTGAAGCTTTCTTT.

The chain uses TRBV6-1 and TRBJ1-5; perhaps TRBD1 as D (5 bases). The germline V and J ends were trimmed by 0 bases and 7 bases, with 13 bases remaining between them. This CDR3 is built from 15 residues. CDR1 MNHNS and CDR2 SASEGT come from the germline V gene. CDR3 sequence: CASSEARGSGQPQHF. For the CDR3, the DNA is TGTGCCAGCAGTGAAGCAAGGGGCTCGGGACAGCCCCAGCATTTT.

V and J are TRBV12-3 or TRBV12-4 and TRBJ1-2; D might be TRBD1 (6 bases). Between the trimmed V and J ends, which lost 9 bases and 3 bases, there was a span of 11 bases. The CDR3 length is 12 residues. CDR3 region: CASSGGDYGYTF. The CDR3 DNA sequence: TGTGCCAGTTCGGGGGGCGACTATGGCTACACCTTC.

The chain has TRBV5-1 and TRBJ2-5; possible D gene TRBD2, 5 bases. CDR1 and CDR2 (germline): SGHRS, YFSETQ. This CDR3 is built from 15 residues. Trimming left V 3 bases short and J 1 base short, with 13 bases between. The CDR3 here is CASSSSGATQETQYF. In nucleotides, the CDR3 is TGCGCCAGCAGCTCGAGCGGCGCTACCCAAGAGACCCAGTACTTC. The whole variable domain, remainder taken from reference TRBV5-1 and TRBJ2-5, is KAGVTQTPRYLIKTRGQQVTLSCSPISGHRSVSWYQQTPGQGLQFLFEYFSETQRNKGNFPGRFSGRQFSNSRSEMNVSTLELGDSALYLCASSSSGATQETQYFGPGTRLLVL.

This chain connects TRBV11-1 to TRBJ1-2; D not certain. V gave up 2 bases and J gave up 2 bases, with 15 bases separating them. CDR3 length: 16 residues. Looked up from germline, CDR1 is SGHAT and CDR2 is FQDESV (reference sequence). The CDR3 region has the DNA TGTGCCAGCAGCTTACTTCCTCCGACCTTAAACTATGGCTACACCTTC. Protein sequence: CASSLLPPTLNYGYTF.

This clone was seen only once. This chain connects TRBV12-3 or TRBV12-4 to TRBJ2-1; TRBD2 is a possible D gene (5 bases). This CDR3 comprises 12 residues. With 4 bases removed from V and 5 bases from J, the gap between germline ends came to 6 bases. The CDR3 coding sequence is TGTGCCAGCAGTTCACTAGACAATGAGCAGTTCTTC. Residues: CASSSLDNEQFF.

The rearrangement uses TRBV5-1 and TRBJ2-7; perhaps TRBD1 as D (6 bases). Trimming removed 4 bases from V and 5 bases from J, with 10 bases in between. In germline, CDR1 is SGHRS, CDR2 YFSETQ. The CDR3 runs to 12 residues. CDR3 sequence (DNA): TGCGCCAGCAGCATACAGGGCCACGAGCAGTACTTC. This translates into CASSIQGHEQYF.

This clone has just one count. The chain is built from TRBV4-3 and TRBJ2-7; the D is unclear. Germline V gene lookup returns CDR1 LGHNA and CDR2 YSLEER. The CDR3 is 13 residues long. V lost 0 bases and J 7 bases, leaving 10 bases between the germline ends. CDR3 in amino acids: CASSQEIAREQYF. The CDR3 nucleotides read TGCGCCAGCAGCCAAGAAATAGCCAGGGAGCAGTACTTC.

This clone was seen once. The chain has TRBV4-1 and TRBJ2-1; D not resolved. Germline V gives CDR1 MGHRA, CDR2 YSYEKL. V was trimmed by 2 bases and J by 8 bases, leaving 22 bases between them. The length of the CDR3 is 17 residues. CDR3 coding DNA: TGCGCCAGCAGCCAAATCTTTGTGGAGAGGAGTAGTCATGAGCAGTTCTTC. Protein sequence: CASSQIFVERSSHEQFF.

The chain carries TRBV3-1 (or the pseudogene TRBV3-2) and TRBJ2-7; D gene ambiguous. Trimming stripped 4 bases from V and 3 bases from J, with 4 bases between. Per the germline V gene, CDR1 is LGHDT and CDR2 is YNNKEL (reference sequence). This CDR3 contains 11 residues. This CDR3 is CASSRGYEQYF. DNA for the CDR3: TGTGCCAGCAGCCGGGGCTACGAGCAGTACTTC.

The chain recombines TRBV4-1 with TRBJ1-5, with TRBD1 matching over 8 bases. V was clipped by 1 base and J by 3 bases; unmatched bases: 5. The CDR3 covers 16 residues. Germline CDR1 MGHRA, CDR2 YSYEKL. As DNA, the CDR3 is TGCGCCAGCAGCCAAGCAGCGGACAGGGCCAATCAGCCCCAGCATTTT. Translating it yields CASSQAADRANQPQHF.

The chain employs TRBV12-3 or TRBV12-4 and TRBJ2-6, with no clear D. The V and J ends lost 3 bases and 1 base respectively, with 1 base between them. The CDR3 loop spans 13 amino acids. The CDR3: CASSFSGANVLTF. In DNA, the CDR3 is TGTGCCAGCAGTTTTTCTGGGGCCAACGTCCTGACTTTC.

The chain couples TRBV3-1 (or the pseudogene TRBV3-2) to TRBJ1-1; no clear D. Per the germline V gene, CDR1 is LGHDT and CDR2 is YNNKEL (reference sequence). Between the trimmed V and J ends, which lost 2 bases and 3 bases, there was a span of 7 bases. The CDR3 consists of 13 residues. In DNA form, the CDR3 reads TGTGCCAGCAGCCAATATTCGGACACTGAAGCTTTCTTT. This codes for CASSQYSDTEAFF.

The rearrangement links TRBV6-5 to TRBJ1-4, with 9 nucleotides matching TRBD1. Looked up from germline, CDR1 is MNHEY and CDR2 is SVGAGI. This CDR3 spans 15 amino acids. J was trimmed by 4 bases and V by 6 bases; bases with no gene match: 6. CDR3 amino acids: CASSHRTGDNEKLFF. The CDR3 DNA reads as TGTGCCAGCAGCCACAGGACAGGGGATAATGAAAAACTGTTTTTT.

The V call is TRBV30, the J call TRBJ2-2; D is undetermined. The CDR3 is 14 amino acids. V was pared by 3 bases and J by 4 bases, with 12 bases between. Germline V gene lookup returns CDR1 GTSNPN and CDR2 SVGIG (reference sequence). As DNA, the CDR3 is TGTGCCTGGAGGGTTAGGCAAGGCACCGGGGAGCTGTTTTTT. It specifies CAWRVRQGTGELFF.

V is TRBV6-6 and J is TRBJ1-2; D is ambiguous. The CDR3 runs 15 residues. Trimming shortened V by 0 bases and J by 4 bases, and 12 bases separated the two germline ends. Germline V gives CDR1 MNHNY, CDR2 SVGAGI (reference sequence). The CDR3 sequence is CASSYSPEASYGYTF. CDR3 DNA sequence: TGTGCCAGCAGTTACTCCCCAGAAGCCTCCTATGGCTACACCTTC.

The V call is TRBV4-3, the J call TRBJ2-3, with D perhaps TRBD2 (5 bases). With 0 bases removed from V and 4 bases from J, the gap between germline ends came to 11 bases. This CDR3 spans 15 amino acids. Germline-derived CDR1 and CDR2 are LGHNA and YSLEER. CDR3 amino acids: CASSQEIGSADTQYF. Here the CDR3 DNA reads TGCGCCAGCAGCCAAGAGATAGGGAGCGCAGATACGCAGTATTTT.

In DNA form, the CDR3 reads TGTGCCAGCAGCTTAATCACAGGGGGCGCCTATGGCTACACCTTC. Protein: CASSLITGGAYGYTF. The chain is built from TRBV11-2 and TRBJ1-2, with 9 bases aligning to TRBD1. The CDR3 length is 15 residues. The V segment lost 2 bases and the J segment 4 bases; nucleotides outside the gene matches: 5. CDR1 is SGHAT, CDR2 FQNNGV, per germline.

This chain connects TRBV5-1 to TRBJ1-1; no firm D call. The CDR3 is made up of 13 amino acids. Germline V gene sequence: CDR1 SGHRS, CDR2 YFSETQ. V shed 5 bases and J shed 1 base, with 9 bases lying between them. The CDR3 DNA reads TGCGCCAGCAGGCCGGGTGGGAACACTGAAGCTTTCTTT. The encoded protein is CASRPGGNTEAFF.

The gene calls are TRBV21-1 and TRBJ1-2; TRBD1 is the table's D call, not checked against the DNA. TRBV21-1 is a recognized pseudogene. There are 12 residues in the CDR3. The CDR3: CASSKQKYGYTF. The CDR3 DNA is TGTGCCAGCAGCAAGCAGAAATATGGCTACACCTTC.

Here the CDR3 DNA reads TGTGCCAGCACGGGGGTGATGCAGCCCCAGCATTTT. Translated: CASTGVMQPQHF. The rearrangement joins TRBV6-6 to TRBJ1-5; the D gene is possibly TRBD1 (5 bases). The CDR3 contains 12 residues. V lost 7 bases and J lost 7, with 11 bases in between. Germline CDR1 is MNHNY and CDR2 is SVGAGI (reference sequence).

The gene calls are TRBV18 and TRBJ1-1; D gene ambiguous. The ends were cut back, 3 bases at V and 7 bases at J, with 12 bases in the middle. Germline CDR1 and CDR2: KGHSH and LQKENI. The CDR3 is 13 amino acids. The CDR3 region has the DNA TGTGCCAGCTCACCCCAAGACGGAGTTGAAGCTTTCTTT. Its protein product is CASSPQDGVEAFF.

V usage is TRBV6-5 and J usage is TRBJ1-1, with D tentatively TRBD1 (6 bases). Germline V gives CDR1 MNHEY, CDR2 SVGAGI. This CDR3 spans 14 amino acids. V was clipped by 7 bases and J by 1 base, with 13 bases between them. CDR3 sequence: CASKGGASNTEAFF. In DNA form, the CDR3 reads TGTGCCAGCAAAGGGGGGGCCTCGAACACTGAAGCTTTCTTT.